Sequencing of this T cell receptor beta chain was carried out in a study of Graves' ophthalmopathy and Graves' hyperthyroidism (dated by TCRdb to between 2017 and 2018). Turning to the overall study: Peripheral blood was collected at initial diagnosis, prior to any treatment. The study used signatures of the TCR beta repertoire to tell Graves' ophthalmopathy apart from Graves' hyperthyroidism and to predict which patients would progress to ophthalmopathy. In total, approximately 130 blood samples were TCR-sequenced: 43 ophthalmopathy, some 72 hyperthyroidism and some 17 hyperthyroidism-to-ophthalmopathy patients. To explore V-J signatures that distinguish ophthalmopathy from hyperthyroidism, a discovery set of about a hundred patients was enrolled, made up of around 40 with ophthalmopathy and fewer than 60 with stable hyperthyroidism. An independent validation cohort was composed of around 19 hyperthyroidism patients and more than 15 patients who later progressed from hyperthyroidism to ophthalmopathy. In over five hyperthyroidism patients, the T-cell repertoires found in thyroid tissue were compared with those found in blood. After sampling, hyperthyroidism patients received methimazole starting at 30 mg daily, and ophthalmopathy patients received high-dose intravenous methylprednisolone.

General findings and caveats noted by the study authors: No statistical method was used to predetermine the sample size, and group allocation was not hidden from the investigators. Most of the expanded thyroid clonotypes with a frequency above 0.001 were also detected in blood, and it was suggested that the thyroid immune response may be reflected by blood repertoires. In validation, the model predicted ophthalmopathy progression with more than 55% sensitivity and 72.22% specificity; 12 predicted patients were CT-confirmed with GO in a median of approximately 6.5 months. Ophthalmopathy was separated from stable hyperthyroidism by the 13-signature model with about 88% sensitivity and just under 84% specificity in cross-validation and with 80%/75% in the test set.

The CDR3 sequence holds 15 residues, the cysteine and phenylalanine included. Only CDR3 DNA is held: 45 bases, read in frame from base 1. Compared with germline, V lacks 6 bases and J lacks 6 bases; bases without a gene match: 7. CDR1 and CDR2, looked up from the germline V gene, are SNHLY and FYNNEI. Ophthalmopathy patients had moderately to severely active disease, Clinical Activity Score of at least 3, NOSPECS grade of at least 4, and disease duration under 3 months. Anyone with other autoimmune diseases, uncontrolled infections, pregnancy or lactation was excluded from the study. Diagnosis was based on clinical symptoms, serum thyroxine, TRAb, thyroid ultrasound and orbital computed tomography. PBMCs were isolated from approximately 10 ml of fresh peripheral blood by Ficoll-Paque density gradient centrifugation. Trizol reagent was used to extract the total RNA, and its quality was then checked on an Agilent 2100 Bioanalyzer.

On this clonotype: What this receptor recognizes is not known. Base quality data are lacking; no much larger clone is found one base away.

For repertoire sequencing, the TCR beta CDR3 regions were amplified from RNA transcripts. HTBI primers and the Qiagen OneStep RT-PCR kit were used in a first-round RT-PCR, which was followed by a second-round multiplex PCR, size selection and purification. Sequencing of the libraries was carried out on an Illumina HiSeq2000 in paired-end mode with 100 bp reads. In the source study's methods: SOAPnuke was used to process the reads, removing any read that contained adapters or uncalled bases, had a mean Phred below 15, or lacked an exact match to the constant primer or identifier. COPE v1.2.5 was used to merge the high-quality paired reads. Each unique nucleotide sequence was treated as a clonotype, and MiTCR v1.1 was used to align the clonotypes to the IMGT TRB V, D and J references. Analysis was restricted to V-J combinations with a frequency above 0.0001, which covered roughly 99% of repertoires. A TCR clonal expansion and chaos score per V-J combination was defined as the ratio of F50 clonal expansion to chaos observed in the TCRdist matrix. Features were reduced by Welch's t-statistics and random forest to approximately 13 V-J combinations, which fed a naive Bayes classifier. The Morisita-Horn index was used to measure how similar the thyroid and blood repertoires were. The public sequencing data were trimmed at Q25 with fastp and processed into clonotypes with MiXCR by TCRdb, which kept only in-frame beta chains. Merged by CDR3 protein, the rows form single entries marked with the most common genes and DNA. TCRdb assigned the V and J calls; the authors' analysis was not used. In all, the sample holds about 230,000 distinct CDR3 sequences, and 45% of those were seen once. The ten largest make up roughly half of the sample.

This receptor was identified in an adult man with Graves' ophthalmopathy. The source material was peripheral blood. The chain uses TRBV2 and TRBJ1-4; 10 of the junction bases match TRBD1. The CDR3 has the sequence CASRLTGTGDEKLFF. The DNA sequence follows: TGTGCCAGCAGACTAACCGGGACAGGGGATGAAAAACTGTTTTTT. The full variable domain, completed from the reference TRBV2 and TRBJ1-4 proteins outside the CDR3, reads EPEVTQTPSHQVTQMGQEVILRCVPISNHLYFYWYRQILGQKVEFLVSFYNNEISEKSEIFDDQFSVERPDGSNFTLKIRSTKLEDSAMYFCASRLTGTGDEKLFFGSGTQLSVL.